This entry lists 27 T cell receptor beta chains sequenced from one sample in a study of glioma-infiltrating T cells after dendritic cell vaccination. Assay: immunoSEQ multiplex PCR; the TCRdb copy retains only in-frame clones and omits some. The repertoire includes around 90,000 clones, roughly 83% of them detected once, and around 5.4% sits in the top ten. The starting material was blood, obtained before dendritic cell vaccination. The receptors derive from a human donor with glioblastoma.

The chain links TRBV30 to TRBJ1-1; no clear D gene. The CDR3 sequence is 17 residues long. Germline assignment: CDR1 GTSNPN and CDR2 SVGIG (reference sequence). V was cut by 0 bases and J by 10 bases, with 27 bases left in between. CDR3 in amino acids: CAWSVLDLGPPGKGAFF. CDR3 nucleotides: TGTGCCTGGAGTGTTCTCGACCTCGGGCCGCCGGGGAAGGGAGCTTTCTTT.

The rearrangement uses TRBV5-6 and TRBJ1-3; TRBD1 is a possible D gene (6 bases). This CDR3 spans 16 amino acids. CDR1 and CDR2 (germline): SGHDT, YYEEEE. Trimming shortened V by 2 bases and J by 0 bases, and 12 bases separated the two germline ends. CDR3 sequence: CASSFHRASSGNTIYF. DNA of the CDR3: TGTGCCAGCAGCTTCCACAGGGCAAGCTCTGGAAACACCATATATTTT.

V gene TRBV28 combines with J gene TRBJ2-7, with 7 bases fitting TRBD1. The CDR3 runs 14 residues. The V and J ends lost 5 bases and 4 bases, in that order; junction bases with no gene match: 8. Per the germline V gene, CDR1 is MDHEN and CDR2 is SYDVKM. The CDR3 DNA sequence: TGTGCCAGCAGTGCTGGAGACAGGGAATACGAGCAGTACTTC. Translated: CASSAGDREYEQYF.

The rearrangement uses TRBV6-5 and TRBJ1-3; 8 bases line up with TRBD1. The CDR3 runs to 15 residues. Germline V gives CDR1 MNHEY, CDR2 SVGAGI. V was clipped by 6 bases and J by 0 bases; unmatched bases: 4. CDR3 DNA sequence: TGTGCCAGCAGATACCAGGGGGCCTCTGGAAACACCATATATTTT. Translation gives CASRYQGASGNTIYF.

CDR3 in amino acids: CASSSWTGNQPQHF. CDR3 in DNA: TGTGCCAGCAGTTCGTGGACAGGGAATCAGCCCCAGCATTTT. The V and J genes are TRBV28 and TRBJ1-5; 8 nucleotides align to TRBD1. Germline CDR1 reads MDHEN; CDR2 reads SYDVKM. This CDR3 has 14 amino acids. J lost 4 bases, V lost 4 bases, and 3 bases had no gene match.

This chain joins TRBV19 and TRBJ1-1, with 8 bases matching TRBD1. The trim removed 5 bases at V and 5 bases at J, leaving 10 bases unmatched. The CDR3 runs to 15 residues. Germline assignment: CDR1 LNHDA and CDR2 SQIVND (reference sequence). The CDR3 here is CASSPQGAVRTEAFF. CDR3 DNA sequence: TGTGCCAGTAGTCCCCAGGGGGCGGTTAGAACTGAAGCTTTCTTT.

Concerning this clone itself: The conserved final phenylalanine or tryptophan is absent from the CDR3, which likely points to a read error. The DNA is left out, because the CDR3 cannot be placed on it with certainty; the CDR3 is given as TCRdb lists it. The V call is TRBV2, the J call TRBJ2-7; TRBD1 was called by the table and not checked on the DNA. The germline CDR1 and CDR2 sequences are SNHLY and FYNNEI. Both ends counted, the CDR3 spans 10 residues. The CDR3 spells CASSEASVCL.

This chain links TRBV27 with TRBJ2-1; D ambiguous. There are 15 residues in the CDR3. The germline gives CDR1 MNHEY, CDR2 SMNVEV (reference sequence). Trimming removed 5 bases at V and 0 bases at J, with 11 bases between. The CDR3 loop is CASSPAPSSYNEQFF. The CDR3 DNA reads TGTGCCAGCAGTCCCGCCCCGAGCTCCTACAATGAGCAGTTCTTC.

CDR3 in amino acids: CSSQHGTGAGEQFF. CDR3 DNA: TGCAGCTCCCAGCACGGGACAGGGGCCGGTGAGCAGTTCTTC. J is TRBJ2-1 and V is TRBV29-1, with 10 bases fitting TRBD1. Germline V gives CDR1 SQVTM, CDR2 ANQGSEA. This CDR3 is built from 14 residues. J gave up 9 bases and V 8 bases, and 13 bases lay outside the gene matches.

The chain uses TRBV7-8 and TRBJ2-3, with 10 positions matching TRBD2. The CDR3 consists of 17 residues. Germline V gives CDR1 SGHVS, CDR2 FQNEAQ. J lost 1 base, V lost 3 bases, and 7 bases had no gene match. The CDR3 sequence: CASSLPVLAGRTDTQYF. The DNA of the CDR3 is TGTGCCAGCAGCTTGCCCGTACTAGCGGGGCGCACAGATACGCAGTATTTT.

The chain has TRBV4-2 and TRBJ2-6; D call uncertain. The V end lost 1 base, the J end lost 0 bases, and 7 bases lay between the germline ends. Germline CDR1 LGHNA, CDR2 YNFKEQ. The CDR3 spans 16 residues. The DNA for the CDR3 is TGTGCCAGCAGCCAAGGGGCCGACTCTGGGGCCAACGTCCTGACTTTC. It yields the protein CASSQGADSGANVLTF.

The chain joins TRBV6-1 to TRBJ2-7; D not certain. Deletions cut 3 bases from V and 3 bases from J, with 12 bases between. The CDR3 is 14 amino acids. Germline lookup yields CDR1 MNHNS and CDR2 SASEGT. CDR3: CASSDLESIYEQYF. The CDR3 DNA reads TGTGCCAGCAGTGATCTGGAGTCAATCTACGAGCAGTACTTC.

The chain joins TRBV29-1 to TRBJ2-1, with TRBD2 matching over 10 bases. V was clipped by 3 bases and J by 4 bases; unmatched bases: 6. This CDR3 spans 15 amino acids. In germline, CDR1 is SQVTM, CDR2 ANQGSEA. This chain's CDR3 is CSVEGSGRPYNEQFF. The CDR3, as DNA: TGCAGCGTTGAGGGTAGCGGGAGGCCGTACAATGAGCAGTTCTTC.

The V and J genes are TRBV6-1 and TRBJ1-2; weak D call: TRBD1 (5 bases). Trimming pared 2 bases from V and 2 bases from J, leaving 15 bases between. CDR1 is MNHNS, CDR2 SASEGT, per germline. The CDR3 runs 16 residues. The CDR3 bases are TGTGCCAGCAGTGAATGGGCGTTGGGGCGAAACTATGGCTACACCTTC. Residues: CASSEWALGRNYGYTF.

This clone was found once. J is TRBJ1-6 and V is TRBV2, with a possible D match to TRBD1 (5 bases). Germline CDR1 is SNHLY and CDR2 is FYNNEI. The CDR3 sequence is 15 residues long. With 5 bases removed from V and 12 bases from J, the gap between germline ends came to 20 bases. CDR3 nucleotide sequence: TGTGCCAGCAGTCCTAGGGGTGCAGGAGGGGTACCCCTCCACTTT. Translating gives CASSPRGAGGVPLHF.

The J gene is TRBJ2-2, the V gene TRBV5-1, with D perhaps TRBD2 (6 bases). In germline, CDR1 is SGHRS, CDR2 YFSETQ. V gave up 1 base and J gave up 7 bases, with 11 bases separating them. The CDR3 runs 14 residues. CDR3 in DNA: TGCGCCAGCAGCTTGCGGTGGGGGGACGGGGAGCTGTTTTTT. Amino acid sequence: CASSLRWGDGELFF.

The chain uses TRBV5-4 and TRBJ2-2, with 9 bases fitting TRBD2. The CDR3 covers 15 residues. The J segment lost 4 bases and the V segment lost 4 bases, leaving 5 bases of the junction unmatched. The germline V gene has CDR1 SGHNT and CDR2 YYREEE (reference sequence). CDR3 loop: CASSVRLAVTGELFF. CDR3 nucleotides: TGTGCCAGCAGCGTAAGACTAGCGGTCACCGGGGAGCTGTTTTTT.

This clone appeared a few times. V and J are TRBV5-1 and TRBJ2-5, with TRBD1 as a possible D gene (5 bases). Germline V lookup: CDR1 SGHRS, CDR2 YFSETQ. This CDR3 region has 13 residues. V lost 5 bases, J lost 4 bases, and 12 bases lay in between. This CDR3 is CASRLWGAETQYF. CDR3 nucleotides: TGCGCCAGCAGATTGTGGGGCGCAGAGACCCAGTACTTC.

CDR3 sequence: CASSLVRSGFRMNTEAFF. In DNA, the CDR3 is TGTGCCAGCAGCTTGGTTAGATCAGGGTTTAGGATGAACACTGAAGCTTTCTTT. The chain carries TRBV5-6 and TRBJ1-1; D is perhaps TRBD1 (5 bases). The V gene's germline CDR1 is SGHDT and CDR2 YYEEEE. Trimming left V 0 bases short and J 0 bases short, with 18 bases between. This CDR3 region has 18 residues. Together with reference TRBV5-6 and TRBJ1-1, the CDR3 gives the full variable domain: DAGVTQSPTHLIKTRGQQVTLRCSPKSGHDTVSWYQQALGQGPQFIFQYYEEEERQRGNFPDRFSGHQFPNYSSELNVNALLLGDSALYLCASSLVRSGFRMNTEAFFGQGTRLTVV.

The chain joins TRBV5-1 to TRBJ2-3; the D is unclear. Germline V gene lookup returns CDR1 SGHRS and CDR2 YFSETQ. V was trimmed by 6 bases and J by 0 bases, leaving 14 bases between them. The CDR3 covers 15 residues. The CDR3 loop is CASMARPQSTDTQYF. The CDR3 DNA sequence: TGCGCCAGCATGGCCCGCCCGCAGAGCACAGATACGCAGTATTTT. Full variable domain (outside the CDR3, taken from reference TRBV5-1 and TRBJ2-3): KAGVTQTPRYLIKTRGQQVTLSCSPISGHRSVSWYQQTPGQGLQFLFEYFSETQRNKGNFPGRFSGRQFSNSRSEMNVSTLELGDSALYLCASMARPQSTDTQYFGPGTRLTVL.

This clone was counted a single time. The gene calls are TRBV19 and TRBJ2-3; no definite D call. This CDR3 comprises 13 residues. Germline CDR1 and CDR2: LNHDA and SQIVND (reference sequence). Trimming took off 5 bases at V and 1 base at J, with 7 bases between the two ends. CDR3 sequence: CASSLPGTDTQYF. As DNA, the CDR3 is TGTGCCAGTAGTTTACCAGGCACAGATACGCAGTATTTT.

The gene calls are TRBV28 and TRBJ2-5; maybe TRBD1 (7 bases). Germline V gives CDR1 MDHEN, CDR2 SYDVKM. Trimming stripped 7 bases from V and 4 bases from J, with 13 bases between. The length of the CDR3 is 13 residues. CDR3: CASTQGDLETQYF. The CDR3 DNA is TGTGCCAGCACTCAGGGGGACTTAGAGACCCAGTACTTC.

This CDR3 reads CASSLGQGGGYTF. The CDR3 region has the DNA TGCGCCAGCAGCTTGGGACAGGGAGGCGGCTACACCTTC. This rearrangement joins TRBV5-1 to TRBJ1-2; the match to TRBD1 covers 7 bases. Germline CDR1 SGHRS, CDR2 YFSETQ. Losses at the gene ends were 0 bases for V and 8 bases for J; bases not matched to a gene: 4. CDR3 length: 13 amino acids.

The chain has TRBV5-6 and TRBJ1-5; D is undetermined. Germline loops: CDR1 SGHDT, CDR2 YYEEEE. V shed 1 base and J shed 1 base, with 6 bases lying between them. The length of the CDR3 is 14 residues. The CDR3 region is CASSLISSNQPQHF. The CDR3 bases are TGTGCCAGCAGCTTGATTTCGAGCAATCAGCCCCAGCATTTT.

In this sample, this clone turned up a few times. The V and J genes are TRBV27 and TRBJ1-2; D is uncertain. The V and J ends lost 5 bases and 3 bases respectively, with 10 bases between them. Germline V gene sequence: CDR1 MNHEY, CDR2 SMNVEV (reference sequence). The CDR3 is 13 amino acids. In DNA form, the CDR3 reads TGTGCCAGCAGTGGGAGGGTCGACTATGGCTACACCTTC. It yields the protein CASSGRVDYGYTF.

The V gene is TRBV27, the J gene TRBJ1-2, with 10 positions matching TRBD1. This CDR3 has 14 amino acids. Germline trimming cut 5 bases from V and 6 bases from J; bases unmatched to any gene: 6. The germline CDR1 and CDR2 sequences are MNHEY and SMNVEV (reference sequence). The CDR3 bases are TGTGCCAGCAGTCCCTCGGACAGGGGGGATGGCTACACCTTC. It specifies CASSPSDRGDGYTF.

The chain links TRBV5-6 to TRBJ2-1; tentatively, D is TRBD1 (5 bases). Germline V gives CDR1 SGHDT, CDR2 YYEEEE. The CDR3 is 13 amino acids. Trimming pared 0 bases from V and 7 bases from J, leaving 8 bases between. As DNA, the CDR3 is TGTGCCAGCAGCTTGGCGGCAGGGAATGAGCAGTTCTTC. Amino acid sequence: CASSLAAGNEQFF.